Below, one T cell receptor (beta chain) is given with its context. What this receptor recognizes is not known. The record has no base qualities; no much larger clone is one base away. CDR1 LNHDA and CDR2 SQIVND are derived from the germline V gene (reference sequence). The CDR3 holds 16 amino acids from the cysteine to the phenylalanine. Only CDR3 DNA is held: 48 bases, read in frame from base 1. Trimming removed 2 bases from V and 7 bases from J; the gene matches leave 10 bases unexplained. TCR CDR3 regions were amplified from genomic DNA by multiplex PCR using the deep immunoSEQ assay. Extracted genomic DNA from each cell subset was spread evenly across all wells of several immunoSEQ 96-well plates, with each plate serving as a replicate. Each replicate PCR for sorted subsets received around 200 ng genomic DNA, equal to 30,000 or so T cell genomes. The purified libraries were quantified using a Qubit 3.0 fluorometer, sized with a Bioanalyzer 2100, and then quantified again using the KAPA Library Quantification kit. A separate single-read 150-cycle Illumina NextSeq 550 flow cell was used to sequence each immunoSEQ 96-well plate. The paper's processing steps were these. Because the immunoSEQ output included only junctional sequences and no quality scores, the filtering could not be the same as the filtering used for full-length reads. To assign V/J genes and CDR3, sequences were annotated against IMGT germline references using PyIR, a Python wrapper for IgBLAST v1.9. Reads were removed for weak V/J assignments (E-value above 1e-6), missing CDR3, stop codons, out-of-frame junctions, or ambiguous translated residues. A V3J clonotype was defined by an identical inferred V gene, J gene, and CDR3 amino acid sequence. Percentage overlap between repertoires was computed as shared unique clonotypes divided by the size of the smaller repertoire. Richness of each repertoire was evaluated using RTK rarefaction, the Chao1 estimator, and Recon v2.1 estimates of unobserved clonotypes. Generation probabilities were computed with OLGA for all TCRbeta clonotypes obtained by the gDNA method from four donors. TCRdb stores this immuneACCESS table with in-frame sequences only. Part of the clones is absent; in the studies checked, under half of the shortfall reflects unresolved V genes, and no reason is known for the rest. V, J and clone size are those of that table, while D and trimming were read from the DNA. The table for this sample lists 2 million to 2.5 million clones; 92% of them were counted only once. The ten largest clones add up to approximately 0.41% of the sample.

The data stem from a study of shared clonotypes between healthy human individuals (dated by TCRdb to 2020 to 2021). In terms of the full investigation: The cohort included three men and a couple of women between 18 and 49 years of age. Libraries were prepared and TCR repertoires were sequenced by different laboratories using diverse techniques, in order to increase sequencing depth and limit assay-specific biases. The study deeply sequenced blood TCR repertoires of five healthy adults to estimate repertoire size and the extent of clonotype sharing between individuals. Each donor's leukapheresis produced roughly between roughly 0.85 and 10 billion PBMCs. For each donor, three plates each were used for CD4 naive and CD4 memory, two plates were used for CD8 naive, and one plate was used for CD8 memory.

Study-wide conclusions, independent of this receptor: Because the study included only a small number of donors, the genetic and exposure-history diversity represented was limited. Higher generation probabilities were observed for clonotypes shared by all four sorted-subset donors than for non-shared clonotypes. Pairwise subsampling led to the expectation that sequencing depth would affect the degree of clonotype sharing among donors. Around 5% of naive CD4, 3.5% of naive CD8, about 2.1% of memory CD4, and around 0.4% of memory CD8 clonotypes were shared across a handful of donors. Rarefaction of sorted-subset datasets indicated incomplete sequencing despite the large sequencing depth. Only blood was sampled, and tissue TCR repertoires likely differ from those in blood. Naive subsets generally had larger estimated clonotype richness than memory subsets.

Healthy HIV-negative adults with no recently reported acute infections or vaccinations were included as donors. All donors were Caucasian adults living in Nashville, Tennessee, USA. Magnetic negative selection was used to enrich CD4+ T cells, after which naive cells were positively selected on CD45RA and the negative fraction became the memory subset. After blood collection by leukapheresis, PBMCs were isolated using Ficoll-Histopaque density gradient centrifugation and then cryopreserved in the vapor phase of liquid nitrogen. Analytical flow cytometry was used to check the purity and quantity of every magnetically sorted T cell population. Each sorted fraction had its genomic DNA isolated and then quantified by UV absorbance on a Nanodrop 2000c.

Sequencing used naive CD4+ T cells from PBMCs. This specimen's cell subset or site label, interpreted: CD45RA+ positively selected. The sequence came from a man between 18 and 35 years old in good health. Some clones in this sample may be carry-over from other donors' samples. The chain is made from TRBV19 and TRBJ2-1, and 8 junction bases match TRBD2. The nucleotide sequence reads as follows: TGTGCCAGTAGTATATCGTCCGGGAGGGCCTGGAATGAGCAGTTCTTC. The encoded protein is CASSISSGRAWNEQFF.